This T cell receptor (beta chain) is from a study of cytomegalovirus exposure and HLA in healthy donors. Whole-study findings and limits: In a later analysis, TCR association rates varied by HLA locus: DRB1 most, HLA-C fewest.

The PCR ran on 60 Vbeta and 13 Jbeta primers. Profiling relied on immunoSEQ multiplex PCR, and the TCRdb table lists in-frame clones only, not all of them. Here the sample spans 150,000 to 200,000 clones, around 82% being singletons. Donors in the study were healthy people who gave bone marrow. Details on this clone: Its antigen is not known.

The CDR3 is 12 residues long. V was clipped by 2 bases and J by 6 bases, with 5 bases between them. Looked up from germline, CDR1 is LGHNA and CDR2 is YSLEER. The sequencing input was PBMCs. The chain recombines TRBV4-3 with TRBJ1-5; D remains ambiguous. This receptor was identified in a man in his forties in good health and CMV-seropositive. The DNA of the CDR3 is TGCGCCAGCAGCCAACCAGGTCAGCCCCAGCATTTT. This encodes CASSQPGQPQHF.